This T cell receptor beta chain was sequenced for a study of control samples from healthy donors and cancer patients. Germline-derived CDR1 and CDR2 are SGHNT and YENEEA. The V and J ends lost 6 bases and 1 base respectively, with 9 bases between them. This CDR3 contains 13 residues. Generated by immunoSEQ multiplex PCR, the TCRdb table keeps only in-frame clones and is missing some. The sample consists of approximately 150,000 clones, about nine tenths of them appearing once. Sample: blood. This receptor was taken from a man aged 25-45 years in good health. The rearrangement joins TRBV11-3 to TRBJ1-1, with D possibly being TRBD1 (5 bases). CDR3 DNA sequence: TGTGCCAGCAGTGAAGGGGAGAACACTGAAGCTTTCTTT. Translation gives CASSEGENTEAFF.